These T cell receptor beta chains were read from a single sample in a study of blood T cells in healthy people across ages. MiXCR was run by TCRdb on the 5' RACE reads, yielding one entry per CDR3 protein. The repertoire has 1.5 million to 2 million distinct CDR3 sequences, roughly 52% of them found once; the top ten carry 2% to 2.5%. Sequenced sample: blood. These receptors all come from a woman aged 35 to 49 in good health. Both conserved end residues are part of each CDR3. The D gene is left open where the match is weak. Only some rows state a clone size, as once, few, many or a class for expanded clones.

size,J,V,D,CDR3,DNA
.,TRBJ2-7,TRBV6-6,TRBD1,CASSYLGGGTGMGEQYF,TGTGCCAGCAGTTACCTTGGCGGTGGGACAGGGATGGGCGAGCAGTACTTC
.,TRBJ2-1,TRBV20-1,.,CSARGGTGESSYNEQFF,TGCAGTGCTAGAGGTGGAACCGGGGAAAGCTCCTACAATGAGCAGTTCTTC
few,TRBJ2-1,TRBV7-2,TRBD2,CASSLVPLGAGAPNEQFF,TGTGCCAGCAGCTTAGTCCCCTTAGGAGCGGGGGCCCCCAATGAGCAGTTCTTC
.,TRBJ1-4,TRBV9,.,CASSVAGGGTNEKLFF,TGTGCCAGCAGCGTAGCCGGGGGAGGCACTAATGAAAAACTGTTTTTT
.,TRBJ2-5,TRBV5-1,TRBD1,CASSLAGTGDETQYF,TGCGCCAGCAGCTTGGCTGGGACAGGGGATGAGACCCAGTACTTC
.,TRBJ2-6,TRBV24-1,TRBD1,CATSDWAGTGPSGANVLTF,TGTGCCACCAGTGATTGGGCCGGGACAGGGCCCTCTGGGGCCAACGTCCTGACTTTC
few,TRBJ1-5,TRBV9,.,CASSVDESNQPQHF,TGTGCCAGCAGCGTAGACGAGAGCAATCAGCCCCAGCATTTT
.,TRBJ2-4,TRBV11-2,.,CASSLRAGTVKVQNIQYF,TGTGCCAGCAGCTTACGGGCTGGAACAGTAAAGGTCCAAAACATTCAGTACTTC
.,TRBJ2-1,TRBV20-1,TRBD2,CSAGKRLAGVYNEQFF,TGCAGTGCTGGGAAGAGACTAGCGGGGGTCTACAATGAGCAGTTCTTC
few,TRBJ2-1,TRBV25-1,TRBD1,CASSVGTVYNEQFF,TGTGCCAGCAGTGTGGGGACAGTCTACAATGAGCAGTTCTTC
.,TRBJ2-3,TRBV6-5,.,CASSRRDARATDTQYF,TGTGCCAGCAGTCGCAGGGATGCAAGAGCCACAGATACGCAGTATTTT
.,TRBJ2-1,TRBV7-3,TRBD2,CASSPRMGGNRNEQFF,TGTGCCAGCAGCCCACGTATGGGGGGGAATAGGAATGAGCAGTTCTTC
few,TRBJ2-3,TRBV15,.,CATSPRGVTGADTQYF,TGTGCCACCAGCCCAAGGGGGGTCACTGGCGCAGATACGCAGTATTTT
.,TRBJ1-2,TRBV10-2,.,CASSEGTHYGYTF,TGCGCCAGCAGTGAGGGGACCCACTATGGCTACACCTTC
once,TRBJ1-4,TRBV27,.,CARSLSATENEKLFF,TGTGCCCGCAGTTTATCGGCGACCGAGAATGAAAAACTGTTTTTT
few,TRBJ1-2,TRBV5-1,.,CASSLITAPSGGYTF,TGCGCCAGCAGCTTGATAACAGCTCCGTCGGGAGGCTACACCTTC
few,TRBJ2-1,TRBV6-5,TRBD1,CASSSRTGDNEQFF,TGTGCCAGCAGTTCCCGGACAGGGGACAATGAGCAGTTCTTC
few,TRBJ2-3,TRBV14,.,CASSQGTPFTGARTDTQYF,TGTGCCAGCAGCCAAGGCACCCCTTTTACGGGGGCGCGCACAGATACGCAGTATTTT
few,TRBJ2-1,TRBV27,TRBD1,CASSLSGTGGYNEQFF,TGTGCCAGCAGTTTATCCGGGACAGGGGGCTACAATGAGCAGTTCTTC
.,TRBJ2-1,TRBV6-1,.,CASSEAEAREQFF,TGTGCCAGCAGTGAAGCGGAAGCGCGTGAGCAGTTCTTC
.,TRBJ1-6,TRBV6-2/TRBV6-3,.,CASRTDGGLHSPLHF,TGTGCCAGCAGGACCGACGGGGGGCTTCATTCACCCCTCCACTTT
.,TRBJ2-5,TRBV12-3/TRBV12-4,TRBD2,CASSLAVGLPQETQYF,TGTGCCAGCAGTTTAGCGGTGGGACTACCGCAAGAGACCCAGTACTTC
.,TRBJ1-2,TRBV7-2,.,CASSLTPGSNYGYTF,TGTGCCAGCAGCTTAACCCCGGGGTCAAACTATGGCTACACCTTC
.,TRBJ2-5,TRBV9,TRBD2,CASSVGTSGGETETQYF,TGTGCCAGCAGCGTGGGGACTAGCGGGGGGGAGACGGAGACCCAGTACTTC
.,TRBJ2-7,TRBV5-5,.,CASSLNRVLSYEQYF,TGTGCCAGCAGCTTAAACAGGGTCCTCTCCTACGAGCAGTACTTC
.,TRBJ1-2,TRBV6-2/TRBV6-3,.,CASSYSYIGYTF,TGTGCCAGCAGTTACTCTTATATTGGCTACACCTTC
.,TRBJ2-5,TRBV7-2,TRBD2,CASSRMAGGVETQYF,TGTGCCAGCAGCCGAATGGCGGGGGGGGTGGAGACCCAGTACTTC
.,TRBJ2-6,TRBV20-1,.,CSARDSFFSGANVLTF,TGCAGTGCTAGGGACAGTTTCTTCTCTGGGGCCAACGTCCTGACTTTC
few,TRBJ2-1,TRBV20-1,.,CSASLAGRNEQFF,TGCAGTGCTTCGCTGGCAGGGCGCAATGAGCAGTTCTTC
.,TRBJ2-2,TRBV29-1,TRBD2,CSAGGITSGGGELFF,TGCAGCGCCGGTGGGATAACTAGCGGGGGCGGGGAGCTGTTTTTT
.,TRBJ2-6,TRBV5-6,.,CASSLWGGSPSGANVLTF,TGTGCCAGCAGCTTGTGGGGCGGATCCCCCTCTGGGGCCAACGTCCTGACTTTC
few,TRBJ2-1,TRBV20-1,.,CSARAGTPGYNEQFF,TGCAGTGCTAGAGCCGGGACCCCGGGCTACAATGAGCAGTTCTTC
few,TRBJ2-7,TRBV20-1,.,CSATDSQPYEQYF,TGCAGTGCCACCGACAGCCAACCGTACGAGCAGTACTTC
few,TRBJ1-5,TRBV6-5,.,CASGPSNQPQHF,TGTGCCAGTGGCCCTAGCAATCAGCCCCAGCATTTT
.,TRBJ2-5,TRBV18,.,CASSPLPWAGQYF,TGTGCCAGCTCACCACTCCCGTGGGCTGGGCAGTACTTC
.,TRBJ2-5,TRBV12-3/TRBV12-4,.,CASSFGPSQETQYF,TGTGCCAGCAGTTTCGGACCTAGCCAAGAGACCCAGTACTTC
few,TRBJ2-1,TRBV4-3,TRBD2,CASSRTTGGSYNEQFF,TGCGCCAGCAGCCGTACAACCGGGGGGTCCTACAATGAGCAGTTCTTC
.,TRBJ1-5,TRBV12-3/TRBV12-4,.,CASSLMRKNQPQHF,TGTGCCAGCAGTTTGATGCGTAAGAATCAGCCCCAGCATTTT
.,TRBJ2-5,TRBV11-2,.,CASSSRGPGVRYQETQYF,TGTGCCAGCAGCTCCCGGGGCCCTGGGGTACGGTACCAAGAGACCCAGTACTTC
.,TRBJ2-5,TRBV7-7,TRBD2,CASAGTSGRGETQYF,TGTGCTAGCGCCGGGACTAGCGGCCGGGGAGAGACCCAGTACTTC
.,TRBJ2-5,TRBV6-1,.,CASSDILLWHHKETQYF,TGTGCCAGCAGTGATATCCTGTTGTGGCACCATAAAGAGACCCAGTACTTC
.,TRBJ2-3,TRBV20-1,.,CSASLWEAGSYTDTQYF,TGCAGTGCTTCCCTCTGGGAGGCGGGGAGTTACACAGATACGCAGTATTTT
.,TRBJ2-7,TRBV20-1,.,CSASLDSPYEQYF,TGCAGTGCCTCCTTGGACAGTCCCTACGAGCAGTACTTC
.,TRBJ1-5,TRBV20-1,TRBD1,CSARKQTGGIQPQHF,TGCAGTGCTCGAAAACAGACAGGGGGTATACAGCCCCAGCATTTT
few,TRBJ2-7,TRBV1,.,CTSSQVFSGALYYEQYF,TGCACCAGCAGCCAAGTATTTAGCGGGGCACTTTATTACGAGCAGTACTTC
.,TRBJ2-4,TRBV10-2,.,CASSDIAKNIQYF,TGCGCCAGCAGTGACATCGCCAAAAACATTCAGTACTTC
.,TRBJ1-2,TRBV5-1,TRBD1,CATRGAGTGHDYGYTF,TGCGCCACCCGGGGGGCCGGGACAGGGCATGACTATGGCTACACCTTC
.,TRBJ2-1,TRBV24-1,.,CATSDPGDLNNEQFF,TGTGCCACCAGTGACCCAGGGGACCTGAACAATGAGCAGTTCTTC
.,TRBJ2-1,TRBV20-1,TRBD2,CSARQAGGYNEQFF,TGCAGTGCTAGACAAGCGGGGGGATACAATGAGCAGTTCTTC
.,TRBJ2-1,TRBV7-2,TRBD1,CASSLGGRRQGNYEQFF,TGTGCCAGCAGCTTAGGGGGTCGGAGACAGGGAAACTATGAGCAGTTCTTC
.,TRBJ2-3,TRBV7-3,.,CASSLGGPTSTDTQYF,TGTGCCAGCAGCTTAGGGGGACCGACTAGCACAGATACGCAGTATTTT
few,TRBJ2-4,TRBV20-1,TRBD1,CSAGAPGQKNIQYF,TGCAGTGCTGGGGCCCCGGGACAGAAAAACATTCAGTACTTC
few,TRBJ2-3,TRBV7-2,.,CASSLERPTDTQYF,TGTGCCAGCAGCTTAGAAAGGCCCACAGATACGCAGTATTTT
.,TRBJ2-1,TRBV7-2,TRBD1,CASSLEGQPDNEQFF,TGTGCCAGCAGCTTAGAGGGACAGCCTGACAATGAGCAGTTCTTC
.,TRBJ2-2,TRBV6-2/TRBV6-3,TRBD1,CASGYRGRFAGELFF,TGTGCCAGCGGCTACAGGGGGCGGTTCGCCGGGGAGCTGTTTTTT